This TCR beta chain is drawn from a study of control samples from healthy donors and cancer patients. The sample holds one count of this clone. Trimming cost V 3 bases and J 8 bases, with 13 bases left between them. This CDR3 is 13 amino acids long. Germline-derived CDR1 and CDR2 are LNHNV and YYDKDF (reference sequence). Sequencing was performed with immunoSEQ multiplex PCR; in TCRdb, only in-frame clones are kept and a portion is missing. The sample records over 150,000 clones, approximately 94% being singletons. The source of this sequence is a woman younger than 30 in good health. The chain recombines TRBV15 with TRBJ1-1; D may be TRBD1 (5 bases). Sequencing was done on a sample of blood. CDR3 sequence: CATSSGALTEAFF. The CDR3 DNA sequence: TGTGCCACCAGCAGCGGGGCCCTTACCGAAGCTTTCTTT.